This TCR beta chain was retrieved from a study of cytomegalovirus exposure and HLA in healthy donors. In the case of this clone: Its specificity is not known.

Findings of the study overall: Reports showed the classifier diagnosing cytomegalovirus status with high specificity and sensitivity. Rarity held for most TCR sequences, but there were some public TCRs that occurred in many donors. The listing of 150 or so TCR beta chains classed them as cytomegalovirus-associated.

Profiled with immunoSEQ multiplex PCR; TCRdb holds only in-frame clones, not every one. The sample lists 85,000 to 120,000 clones, 88% seen once, with about 2% in the top ten. Separation from the 666-subject first cohort characterized the roughly 120-subject validation cohort, to which the donors belonged. The junction had 11 bases not matched to a gene; V was cut back by 5 bases and J by 6 bases. Looked up from germline, CDR1 is SGHTA and CDR2 is FQGNSA. The CDR3 consists of 16 residues. The sequence came from a young woman in good health and CMV-seropositive. The rearrangement uses TRBV7-2 and TRBJ2-1, with 9 bases identical to TRBD2. Sequenced material: PBMCs. The CDR3 loop is CASSRTSGTSLNEQFF. CDR3 DNA: TGTGCCAGCAGCCGGACATCGGGGACTAGCCTCAATGAGCAGTTCTTC.